Sequencing of this T cell receptor beta chain was carried out in a study of Ad26.COV2.S vaccination and SARS-CoV-2 variants. The assay was immunoSEQ multiplex PCR, and TCRdb's table has in-frame clones only and misses some. The sample holds about 400,000 clones, around 89% seen once. J gave up 2 bases and V 3 bases, and 7 bases lay outside the gene matches. CDR3 length: 16 residues. Germline values: CDR1 KGHDR, CDR2 SFDVKD. Treatment: some 19 received Ad26.COV2.S at low or high dose, single or two shots; several received placebo; per-sample allocation not given. At day 63 after the first vaccine or placebo injection, samples were drawn.

The chain couples TRBV24-1 to TRBJ2-3; 7 bases line up with TRBD2. This sequence was found in a person between 18 and 59 years old who received the Ad26.COV2.S COVID-19 vaccine or a placebo. Material: peripheral blood, obtained in a trial of Ad26.COV2.S vaccine versus placebo. This CDR3 is CATSDPKGDYTDTQYF. The DNA for the CDR3 is TGTGCCACCAGTGATCCCAAAGGGGACTACACAGATACGCAGTATTTT.